The clone carrying this TCR beta chain occurred once. Its antigen is undetermined. Sequencing was performed with immunoSEQ multiplex PCR; in TCRdb, only in-frame clones are kept and a portion is missing. The sample lists about 470,000 clones; 90% were seen once. This sample was taken from a study of Ad26.COV2.S vaccination and SARS-CoV-2 variants. Study overall: The Ad26.COV2.S arm of the COV1001 trial was where the donor was placed. Ad26.COV2.S given intramuscularly, once or twice 56 days apart. Regarding the study as a whole: With respect to non-spike TCR breadth, vaccine and placebo recipients were similar.

Deletions cut 8 bases from V and 6 bases from J, with 19 bases between. The germline V gene encodes CDR1 GTSNPN and CDR2 SVGIG (reference sequence). The CDR3 is 13 amino acids. As for treatment: over 15 received Ad26.COV2.S at low or high dose, single or two shots; roughly five received placebo; per-sample allocation not given. Sample collection was performed on day 63 after the first vaccine or placebo injection. Donation came from an adult in Boston who was aged 18-55 years. The sequence derives from a person aged 18-65 years who received the Ad26.COV2.S COVID-19 vaccine or a placebo. The sequencing used peripheral blood, collected in a trial of Ad26.COV2.S vaccine versus placebo. The rearrangement joins TRBV30 to TRBJ1-1; no definite D call. The CDR3 DNA reads TGTGCCACAATAACCAAACCCCCCTCTGAAGCTTTCTTT. This gives the protein CATITKPPSEAFF.